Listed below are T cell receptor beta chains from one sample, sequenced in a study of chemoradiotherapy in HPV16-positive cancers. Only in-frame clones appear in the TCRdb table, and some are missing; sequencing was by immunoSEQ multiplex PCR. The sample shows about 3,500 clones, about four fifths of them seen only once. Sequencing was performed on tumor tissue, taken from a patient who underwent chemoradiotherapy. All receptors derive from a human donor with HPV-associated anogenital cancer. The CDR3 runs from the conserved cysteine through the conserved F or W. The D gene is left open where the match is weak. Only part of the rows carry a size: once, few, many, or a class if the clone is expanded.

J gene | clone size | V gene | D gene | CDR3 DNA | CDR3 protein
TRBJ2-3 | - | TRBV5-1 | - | TGCGCCAGCAGCCCCCAGGGGGGGCGGGTAACAGATACGCAGTATTTT | CASSPQGGRVTDTQYF
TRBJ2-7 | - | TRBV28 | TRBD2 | TGTGCCAGCAGTTTCGTCGGGACTAGCGGCGAGCAGTACTTC | CASSFVGTSGEQYF
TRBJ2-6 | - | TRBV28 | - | TGTGCCAGCAGTAGGCGGCCCTCTGGGGCCAACGTCCTGACTTTC | CASSRRPSGANVLTF
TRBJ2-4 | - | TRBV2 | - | TGTGCCAGTAGCACACAGGGAAGGGAACAAAACATTCAGTACTTC | CASSTQGREQNIQYF
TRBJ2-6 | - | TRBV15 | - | TGTGCCACCAGCAGAGTCGGAGGGTCTGGGGCCAACGTCCTGACTTTC | CATSRVGGSGANVLTF
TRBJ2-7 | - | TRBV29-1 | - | TGCAGCGGTGAAACAGGGAGTGGTCTATTGAGCGAGCAGTACTTC | CSGETGSGLLSEQYF
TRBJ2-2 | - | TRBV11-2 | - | TGTGCCAGCAGCTTACGGAGGTTCAACACCGGGGAGCTGTTTTTT | CASSLRRFNTGELFF
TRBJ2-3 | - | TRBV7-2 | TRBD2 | TGTGCCAGCAGCTTAGTAGCGGGGGCTAGCACAGATACGCAGTATTTT | CASSLVAGASTDTQYF
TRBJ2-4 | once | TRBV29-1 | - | TGCAGCGTTGAAGGAACTAGTTCGAGAAGACCGCCGAGATTAGCCAAAAACATTCAGTACTTC | CSVEGTSSRRPPRLAKNIQYF
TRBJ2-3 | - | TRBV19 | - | TGTGCCAGTAGTATTAACAGGATATCTGGCACAGATACGCAGTATTTT | CASSINRISGTDTQYF
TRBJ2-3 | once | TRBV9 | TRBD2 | TGTGCCAGCAGCGGCCTAGCGGGCGGAGAGGGAGATACGCAGTATTTT | CASSGLAGGEGDTQYF
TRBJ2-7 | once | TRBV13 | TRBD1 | TGTGCCAGCAGCCAACGACAGGGGGCCCACGAGCAGTACTTC | CASSQRQGAHEQYF
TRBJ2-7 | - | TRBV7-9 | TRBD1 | TGTGCCAGCAGCTTACCCGGGACAGGTCCCTACGAGCAGTACTTC | CASSLPGTGPYEQYF
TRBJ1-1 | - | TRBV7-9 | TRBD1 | TGTGCCAGCAGCTCCCGGGGGACAGGAGCTGAAGCTTTCTTT | CASSSRGTGAEAFF
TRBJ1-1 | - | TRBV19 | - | TGTGCCAGTAGTATAGGGCCATACCCCTCGGCTTTCTTT | CASSIGPYPSAFF
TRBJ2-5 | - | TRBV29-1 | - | TGCAGCGTGGGGTTCGGGGAGACCCAGTACTTC | CSVGFGETQYF
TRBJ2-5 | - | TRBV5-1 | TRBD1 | TGCGCCAGCAGCCCACGATCAGACAGGGGGCAAGAGACCCAGTACTTC | CASSPRSDRGQETQYF
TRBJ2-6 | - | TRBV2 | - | TGTGCCAGCAGTTCTACAGGGACTGGGGCCAACGTCCTGACTTTC | CASSSTGTGANVLTF
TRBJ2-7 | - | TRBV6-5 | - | TGTGCCAGCAGCTTCCGAGACTACTCCTACGAGCAGTACTTC | CASSFRDYSYEQYF
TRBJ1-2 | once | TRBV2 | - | TGTGCCAGCAGGGGTGGGGCGGACTATGGCTACACCTTC | CASRGGADYGYTF
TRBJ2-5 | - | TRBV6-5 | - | TGTGCCAGCAGGTCTGTCCAAGAGACCCAGTACTTC | CASRSVQETQYF
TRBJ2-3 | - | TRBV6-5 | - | TGTGCCAGCAGTTACAGAGATACGCAGTATTTT | CASSYRDTQYF
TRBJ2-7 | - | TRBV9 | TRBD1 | TGTGCCAGCAGCGTAGGGGACAGCTCCTACGAGCAGTACTTC | CASSVGDSSYEQYF
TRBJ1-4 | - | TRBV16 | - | TGTGCCAGCAGCCAATCCGCAGGCATTAAAAAACTGTTTTTT | CASSQSAGIKKLFF
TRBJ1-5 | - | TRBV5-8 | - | TGTGCCAGCAGCTTAGTCGGTGGAAATAGCAATCAGCCCCAGCATTTT | CASSLVGGNSNQPQHF
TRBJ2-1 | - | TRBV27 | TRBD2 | TGTGCCAGCAGTCCCGGGACCCGGGGGGATGAGCAGTTCTTC | CASSPGTRGDEQFF
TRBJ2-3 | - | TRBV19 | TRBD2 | TGTACCAGTAGTATAACTAGCGGGAGCACAGATACGCAGTATTTT | CTSSITSGSTDTQYF
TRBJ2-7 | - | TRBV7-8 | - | TGTGCCAGCAGCTTATATCGGCAGGTCGACGAGCAGTACTTC | CASSLYRQVDEQYF
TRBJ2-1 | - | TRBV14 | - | TGTGCCAGCAGCGTACAGGGAAATGAGCAGTTCTTC | CASSVQGNEQFF
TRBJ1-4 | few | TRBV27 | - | TGTGCCAGCAGTTCCAGAGGATCAAATGAAAAACTGTTTTTT | CASSSRGSNEKLFF